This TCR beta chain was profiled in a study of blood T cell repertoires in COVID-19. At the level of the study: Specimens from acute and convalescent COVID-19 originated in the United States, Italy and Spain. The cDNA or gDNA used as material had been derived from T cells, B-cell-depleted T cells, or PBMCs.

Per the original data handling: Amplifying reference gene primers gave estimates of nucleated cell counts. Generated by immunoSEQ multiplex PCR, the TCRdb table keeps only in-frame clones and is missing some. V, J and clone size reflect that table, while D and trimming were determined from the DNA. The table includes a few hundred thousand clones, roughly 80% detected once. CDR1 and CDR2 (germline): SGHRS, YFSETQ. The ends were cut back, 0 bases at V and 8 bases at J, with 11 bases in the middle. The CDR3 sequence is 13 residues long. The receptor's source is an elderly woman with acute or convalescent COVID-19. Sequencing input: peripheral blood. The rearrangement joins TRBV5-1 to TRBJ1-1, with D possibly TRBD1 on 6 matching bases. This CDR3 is CASSLEGTNEAFF. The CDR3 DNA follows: TGCGCCAGCAGCTTGGAGGGGACAAACGAAGCTTTCTTT.